This TCR beta chain comes out of a study of shared clonotypes between healthy human individuals. Study results and limitations: Clonotype sharing among donors was thought likely to change with sequencing depth. Naive subsets generally exceeded memory subsets in estimated richness. Of the naive CD4 clonotypes, about 5% were shared across several donors.

The data were produced by immunoSEQ multiplex PCR, yet TCRdb's version contains in-frame clones alone and is incomplete. The sample lists millions of clones; over 85% were seen once. V trimming: 2 bases; J trimming: 5 bases; junction bases outside the gene matches: 3. This CDR3 has 14 residues. Germline loops: CDR1 MNHEY, CDR2 SVGAGI. Comment on this clone: What it recognizes is unknown.

The receptor was isolated from a man between 18 and 35 years old in good health. The rearrangement joins TRBV6-5 to TRBJ1-1; 9 bases are a match to TRBD1. The sequencing input was naive CD4+ T cells sorted from blood. Subset noted: CD45RA+ positively selected. The CDR3 sequence is CASSYLTGGTEAFF. CDR3 bases: TGTGCCAGCAGTTACCTGACAGGGGGGACTGAAGCTTTCTTT.